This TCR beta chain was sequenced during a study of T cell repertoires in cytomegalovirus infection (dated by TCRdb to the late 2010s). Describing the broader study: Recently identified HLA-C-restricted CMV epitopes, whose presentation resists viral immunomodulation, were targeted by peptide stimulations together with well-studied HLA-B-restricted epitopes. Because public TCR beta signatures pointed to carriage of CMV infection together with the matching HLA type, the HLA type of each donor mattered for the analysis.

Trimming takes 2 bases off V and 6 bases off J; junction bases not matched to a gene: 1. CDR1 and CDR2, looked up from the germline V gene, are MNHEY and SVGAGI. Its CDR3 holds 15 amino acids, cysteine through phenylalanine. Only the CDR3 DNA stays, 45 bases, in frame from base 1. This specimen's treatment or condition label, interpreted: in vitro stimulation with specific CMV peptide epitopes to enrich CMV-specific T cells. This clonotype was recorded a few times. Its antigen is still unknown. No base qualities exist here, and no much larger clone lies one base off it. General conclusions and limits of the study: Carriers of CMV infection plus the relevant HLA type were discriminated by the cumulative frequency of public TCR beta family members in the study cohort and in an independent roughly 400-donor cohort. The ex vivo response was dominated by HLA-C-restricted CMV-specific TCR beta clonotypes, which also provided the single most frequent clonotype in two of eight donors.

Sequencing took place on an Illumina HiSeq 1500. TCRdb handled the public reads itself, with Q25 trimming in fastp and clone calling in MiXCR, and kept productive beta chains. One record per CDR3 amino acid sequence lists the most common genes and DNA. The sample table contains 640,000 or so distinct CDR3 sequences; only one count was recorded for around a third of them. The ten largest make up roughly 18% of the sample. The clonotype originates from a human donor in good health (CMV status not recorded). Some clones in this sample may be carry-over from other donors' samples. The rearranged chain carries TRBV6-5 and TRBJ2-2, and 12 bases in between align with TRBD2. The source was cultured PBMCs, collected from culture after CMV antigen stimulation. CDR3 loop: CASSYLAGGSGELFF. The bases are TGTGCCAGCAGTTACCTAGCGGGGGGGTCCGGGGAGCTGTTTTTT.